This T cell receptor beta chain originates from a study of vaccination and CD4 T cells after COVID-19. Study results and caveats: Sampling was limited to relatively few convalescent patients, with no early post-infection timepoints studied.

The study sequenced cultured CD4+ T cell DNA using the Oncomine TCR Beta short-read assay. TCRdb reanalysed the PCR reads using MiXCR and keeps one entry per CDR3 protein. The data contain several thousand distinct CDR3 sequences, just over 70% of them singletons. Notes on this clonotype: Antigen: not known.

Treatment: approximately 11-day PBMC culture with coronavirus spike peptide pools or control peptides (ViraFEST assay). The unexposed donor's CD4+ T cells were collected before the COVID-19 pandemic (2011-2018). Expanded clonotypes were found by TCR sequencing after peptide-pool stimulation (ViraFEST). Sequencing was done on a sample of CD4+ T cells from blood, cultured in vitro. The clonotype was recovered from a human donor in good health.

As DNA, the CDR3 is TGCAGTGCCCTTAGCGACAATATCGGCTATGGCTACACCTTC. Translated, it gives CSALSDNIGYGYTF. The V and J genes are TRBV20-1 and TRBJ1-2; unclear D gene. Deletions cut 6 bases from V and 4 bases from J, with 18 bases between. Looked up from germline, CDR1 is DFQATT and CDR2 is SNEGSKA (reference sequence). CDR3 size: 14 residues.